The next 4 T cell receptor beta chains were all read from a single sample in a study of Ad26.COV2.S vaccination and SARS-CoV-2 variants. Profiled with immunoSEQ multiplex PCR; TCRdb holds only in-frame clones, not every one. The sample has approximately 350,000 clones, around nine tenths seen once. Documented treatment: 15 to 20 received Ad26.COV2.S at low or high dose, single or two shots; about five received placebo; per-sample allocation not given. Material that was analyzed had been drawn on day 63 after the first vaccine or placebo injection. Sequencing used peripheral blood, obtained in a trial of Ad26.COV2.S vaccine versus placebo. These receptors were collected from a person aged 18-60 years who received the Ad26.COV2.S COVID-19 vaccine or a placebo.

V and J are TRBV4-1 and TRBJ2-7, with 7 positions matching TRBD1. CDR1 is MGHRA and CDR2 is YSYEKL in the germline V gene. V dropped 0 bases and J dropped 3; count of bases not matched to a gene: 8. CDR3 length: 16 residues. In nucleotides, the CDR3 is TGCGCCAGCAGCCAAGAGTTGGGGACAGTTAACTACGAGCAGTACTTC. The encoded protein is CASSQELGTVNYEQYF.

On this clone: The germline gene is not matched at one end of the junction; a read error may be the cause. This chain joins TRBV7-9 and TRBJ1-1, with TRBD1 matching over 7 bases. This CDR3 is built from 10 residues. The V gene's germline CDR1 is SEHNR and CDR2 FQNEAQ (reference sequence). CDR3 nucleotide sequence: TGTGCCAGCAGCTTGGGGACAGTCAATTTT. This encodes CASSLGTVNF.

The chain is built from TRBV19 and TRBJ2-2, with 12 nucleotides matching TRBD2. The germline V gene encodes CDR1 LNHDA and CDR2 SQIVND (reference sequence). This CDR3 region has 20 residues. V lost 3 bases to trimming and J lost 4 bases; unmatched junction nucleotides: 15. The CDR3 region has the DNA TGTGCCAGTAGTATTGTGTGGGGCCTAGCGGGGGGGCATGGCACCGGGGAGCTGTTTTTT. Translating gives CASSIVWGLAGGHGTGELFF.

The rearrangement links TRBV11-3 to TRBJ2-2; 10 bases map to TRBD2. J lost 3 bases, V lost 0 bases, and 7 bases had no gene match. The V gene's germline CDR1 is SGHNT and CDR2 YENEEA. The CDR3 is 18 residues long. CDR3 bases: TGTGCCAGCAGCTTAGAGGGGAGGGGACTAGCGCACACCGGGGAGCTGTTTTTT. This sequence encodes CASSLEGRGLAHTGELFF.